The 10 T cell receptor beta chains in this list originate from one sample, sequenced in a study of cytomegalovirus exposure and HLA in healthy donors. Sequencing was performed with immunoSEQ multiplex PCR; in TCRdb, only in-frame clones are kept and a portion is missing. Of around 70,000 clones in the sample, 94% are singletons; the top ten hold under 2%. Sequencing was done on a sample of PBMCs. The receptors come from a man aged 18 to 35 in good health and CMV-seropositive.

V usage is TRBV5-1 and J usage is TRBJ2-5, with 7 bases lining up with TRBD2. In germline, CDR1 is SGHRS, CDR2 YFSETQ. J was trimmed by 2 bases and V by 5 bases; bases with no gene match: 9. The CDR3 runs 15 residues. The CDR3 sequence is CASRIKFGGQETQYF. The CDR3 DNA is TGCGCCAGCAGAATAAAGTTCGGGGGGCAAGAGACCCAGTACTTC.

The V call is TRBV6-5, the J call TRBJ2-5; TRBD2 agrees at 7 bases. The V gene end was trimmed by 0 bases and the J gene end by 2 bases; junction bases not matched to a gene: 0. CDR1 and CDR2 from the germline V gene are MNHEY and SVGAGI. CDR3 length equals 14 residues. In nucleotides, the CDR3 is TGTGCCAGCAGTTACTCGGGGGGGCAAGAGACCCAGTACTTC. Its translation is CASSYSGGQETQYF.

This sequence joins TRBV7-2 and TRBJ1-5, with 7 bases aligning to TRBD1. Germline V gene lookup returns CDR1 SGHTA and CDR2 FQGNSA. The V segment lost 1 base and the J segment 3 bases; nucleotides outside the gene matches: 3. This CDR3 is 15 amino acids long. In nucleotides, the CDR3 is TGTGCCAGCAGCTTAGATGGGACAGACAATCAGCCCCAGCATTTT. It codes for CASSLDGTDNQPQHF.

CDR3 residues: CASRPGEGPLFF. In DNA, the CDR3 is TGTGCCAGCAGACCCGGGGAGGGCCCACTGTTTTTT. This sequence joins TRBV2 and TRBJ1-4; D unresolved. The germline V gene has CDR1 SNHLY and CDR2 FYNNEI. The length of the CDR3 is 12 residues. V lost 6 bases and J lost 13, with 15 bases in between. Looking up the rest from reference TRBV2 and TRBJ1-4 gives the full variable domain: EPEVTQTPSHQVTQMGQEVILRCVPISNHLYFYWYRQILGQKVEFLVSFYNNEISEKSEIFDDQFSVERPDGSNFTLKIRSTKLEDSAMYFCASRPGEGPLFFGSGTQLSVL.

This rearrangement joins TRBV5-4 to TRBJ2-3; D is possibly TRBD2 (5 bases). Germline V gene data show CDR1 as SGHNT and CDR2 as YYREEE (reference sequence). V gave up 5 bases and J gave up 13 bases, with 17 bases separating them. The CDR3 loop spans 12 amino acids. As DNA, the CDR3 is TGTGCCAGCAGTCGACCCCCCCGGGAAGAGTATTTT. It yields the protein CASSRPPREEYF. The full variable domain, with the rest looked up from reference TRBV5-4 and TRBJ2-3, is ETGVTQSPTHLIKTRGQQVTLRCSSQSGHNTVSWYQQALGQGPQFIFQYYREEENGRGNFPPRFSGLQFPNYSSELNVNALELDDSALYLCASSRPPREEYFGPGTRLTVL.

This rearrangement joins TRBV5-8 to TRBJ2-5; TRBD2 might be the D (6 bases). CDR1 and CDR2 from the germline V gene are SGHTS and YDEGEE. This CDR3 is built from 11 residues. V shed 10 bases and J shed 4 bases, with 11 bases lying between them. The CDR3 nucleotides are TGTGCCGGACGGAGGGGAGAGACCCAGTACTTC. It codes for CAGRRGETQYF.

V and J are TRBV6-1 and TRBJ2-2; 12 bases map to TRBD2. The CDR3 has 18 amino acids. V was pared by 4 bases and J by 0 bases, with 6 bases of the junction left unmatched. From germline, CDR1 is MNHNS and CDR2 SASEGT. The CDR3 here is CASSVNLAGGANTGELFF. In nucleotides, the CDR3 is TGTGCCAGCAGTGTTAACCTAGCGGGAGGGGCGAACACCGGGGAGCTGTTTTTT.

V usage is TRBV4-1 and J usage is TRBJ1-2; perhaps TRBD1 as D (6 bases). V was pared by 1 base and J by 1 base, with 13 bases between. This CDR3 has 16 amino acids. Per the germline V gene, CDR1 is MGHRA and CDR2 is YSYEKL. In DNA, the CDR3 is TGCGCCAGCAGCCAAGGCGTGCAGGGGAGTAACTATGGCTACACCTTC. Amino acids: CASSQGVQGSNYGYTF.

The V gene is TRBV19, the J gene TRBJ2-7; 9 nucleotides line up with TRBD1. V was pared by 3 bases and J by 6 bases, with 6 bases of the junction left unmatched. The CDR3 covers 14 residues. Germline CDR1 LNHDA, CDR2 SQIVND (reference sequence). CDR3 in DNA: TGTGCCAGTAGTATCAGGACAGGGGTTGGCGAGCAGTACTTC. Protein sequence: CASSIRTGVGEQYF.

This rearrangement joins TRBV6-5 to TRBJ2-3, with 11 bases identical to TRBD2. CDR1 and CDR2 (germline): MNHEY, SVGAGI. The V and J ends lost 6 bases and 2 bases, in that order; junction bases with no gene match: 4. The CDR3 covers 15 residues. The CDR3 reads CASRELAGDTDTQYF. The CDR3 bases are TGTGCCAGCAGAGAACTAGCGGGAGACACAGATACGCAGTATTTT.